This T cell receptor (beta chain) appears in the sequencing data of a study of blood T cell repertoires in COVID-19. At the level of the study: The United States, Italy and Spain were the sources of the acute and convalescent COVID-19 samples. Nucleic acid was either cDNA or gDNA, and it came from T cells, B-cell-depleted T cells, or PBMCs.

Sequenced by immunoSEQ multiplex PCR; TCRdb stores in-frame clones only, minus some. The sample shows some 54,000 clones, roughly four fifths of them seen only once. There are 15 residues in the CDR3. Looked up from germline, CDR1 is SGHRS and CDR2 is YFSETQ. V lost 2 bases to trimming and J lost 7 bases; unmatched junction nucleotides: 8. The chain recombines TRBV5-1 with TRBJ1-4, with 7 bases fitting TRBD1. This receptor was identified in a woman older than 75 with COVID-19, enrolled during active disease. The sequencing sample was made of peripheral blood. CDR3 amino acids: CASSFSPGQTEKLFF. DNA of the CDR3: TGCGCCAGCAGCTTCTCTCCGGGACAGACTGAAAAACTGTTTTTT.